This TCR beta chain was retrieved from a study of cytomegalovirus exposure and HLA in healthy donors. Background on the study: A preliminary data release comprised 80 million or so unique TCRs obtained from HLA-typed donors.

V gave up 5 bases and J gave up 7 bases; unmatched junction bases: 6. CDR1 and CDR2 (germline): MNHEY, SVGAGI. This CDR3 is 13 amino acids long. Overall study findings and caveats: A previous analysis found most TCR beta V segments productive roughly 87% or roughly 30% of the time. CMV antigen specificity of three CMV-associated chains was confirmed in vitro. A later analysis showed TCR association rates differing by HLA locus, peaking at DRB1 and lowest at HLA-C.

Primers for the PCR totalled 60 Vbeta and 13 Jbeta. The assay was immunoSEQ multiplex PCR, and TCRdb's table has in-frame clones only and misses some. The sample carries about 110,000 clones, less than 90% recorded once. A note on this clone: Its cognate antigen is unknown.

The chain carries TRBV6-5 and TRBJ1-1; 8 bases map to TRBD1. The sample taken for sequencing was PBMCs. This receptor was identified in a man aged 50-59 years in good health and CMV-seronegative. The CDR3 coding sequence is TGTGCCAGCAGTCGCCCCAGGGGGCTTGAAGCTTTCTTT. Amino acids: CASSRPRGLEAFF.